This entry lists 8 T cell receptor beta chains sequenced from one sample in a study of a mutant IDH1 vaccine in newly diagnosed glioma. TCRdb's table, derived via immunoSEQ multiplex PCR, lists solely in-frame clones and lacks some. The sample includes tens of thousands of clones, around 80% of them seen just once. Time point: week 35, safety follow-up. The study gave 300 ug of mutant IDH1 20-mer peptide per vaccine dose, with topical imiquimod. Which antigens these TCRs recognize remains unknown. Sequences were derived from PBMCs, sampled from a glioma patient whose treatment included an IDH1 peptide vaccine. These receptors were taken from a man in his forties or fifties with glioma.

The V gene is TRBV7-6, the J gene TRBJ1-1, with a possible D match to TRBD1 (5 bases). From germline, CDR1 is SGHVS and CDR2 FNYEAQ. V dropped 6 bases and J dropped 6 bases, with 11 bases sitting between them. This CDR3 region has 12 residues. The CDR3 bases are TGTGCCAGCAGGGATGAACAGGCTGAAGCTTTCTTT. This codes for CASRDEQAEAFF. Combining the CDR3 with reference TRBV7-6 and TRBJ1-1 gives the whole variable domain GAGVSQSPRYKVTKRGQDVALRCDPISGHVSLYWYRQALGQGPEFLTYFNYEAQQDKSGLPNDRFSAERPEGSISTLTIQRTEQRDSAMYRCASRDEQAEAFFGQGTRLTVV.

CDR3 in DNA: TGTGCCAGCAGCTTGGGCTCCAGCACTGAAGCTTTCTTT. Its translation: CASSLGSSTEAFF. The chain combines TRBV5-5 with TRBJ1-1; D gene ambiguous. V was cut by 0 bases and J by 4 bases, with 7 bases left in between. Germline V CDR1 and CDR2: SGHKS, YYEKEE (reference sequence). CDR3 length: 13 residues.

V usage is TRBV7-2 and J usage is TRBJ2-5, with unresolved D. The germline V gene has CDR1 SGHTA and CDR2 FQGNSA. The CDR3 is made up of 15 amino acids. V was pared by 4 bases and J by 6 bases, with 18 bases between. The chain's CDR3 is CASSSRSGTSQTQYF. CDR3 DNA: TGTGCCAGCAGCTCCCGCTCCGGTACTTCGCAGACCCAGTACTTC. The complete variable domain, with remaining parts taken from reference TRBV7-2 and TRBJ2-5, reads GAGVSQSPSNKVTEKGKDVELRCDPISGHTALYWYRQSLGQGLEFLIYFQGNSAPDKSGLPSDRFSAERTGGSVSTLTIQRTQQEDSAVYLCASSSRSGTSQTQYFGPGTRLLVL.

This clone has just a few counts. This chain joins TRBV7-6 and TRBJ2-2, with TRBD2 matching 8 bases. V lost 5 bases and J lost 0; bases outside the gene matches: 5. Germline V gene data show CDR1 as SGHVS and CDR2 as FNYEAQ. There are 16 residues in the CDR3. As DNA, the CDR3 is TGTGCCAGCAGCCCACAAGCGGGAGCGAACACCGGGGAGCTGTTTTTT. Residues: CASSPQAGANTGELFF.

This chain joins TRBV7-2 and TRBJ2-5; D call uncertain. Germline CDR1 SGHTA, CDR2 FQGNSA. Deletions cut 5 bases from V and 5 bases from J, with 12 bases between. The CDR3 is 13 amino acids. In nucleotides, the CDR3 is TGTGCCAGCAGCCAAACGTACGGGGAGACCCAGTACTTC. Translated, it gives CASSQTYGETQYF.

The chain combines TRBV10-2 with TRBJ2-5; 8 bases agree with TRBD2. The CDR3 runs to 13 residues. Germline trimming cut 7 bases from V and 5 bases from J; bases unmatched to any gene: 6. Germline V lookup: CDR1 WSHSY, CDR2 SAAADI. Here the CDR3 reads CASTPGGVETQYF. CDR3 sequence (DNA): TGCGCCAGCACCCCGGGAGGGGTGGAGACCCAGTACTTC.

J is TRBJ2-7 and V is TRBV2; 7 nucleotides line up with TRBD2. Germline V gene lookup returns CDR1 SNHLY and CDR2 FYNNEI. The CDR3 totals 15 residues. With 4 bases clipped from V and 3 bases from J, the junction kept 9 bases outside the gene matches. The CDR3 spells CASSGTGTGGYEQYV. The CDR3 DNA is TGTGCCAGCAGTGGGACGGGGACGGGGGGCTACGAGCAGTACGTC.

The chain carries TRBV7-2 and TRBJ1-3; no firm D call. V lost 2 bases and J 0 bases, leaving 8 bases between the germline ends. The CDR3 extends over 15 amino acids. Germline values: CDR1 SGHTA, CDR2 FQGNSA. CDR3 protein: CASSLQPISGNTIYF. The CDR3 nucleotides read TGTGCCAGCAGCTTACAACCCATCTCTGGAAACACCATATATTTT.